This T cell receptor (beta chain) was observed in a study of T cell changes during pregnancy in multiple sclerosis (dated by TCRdb to about 2019). Some background on the complete study: The study examined how the T cell repertoire changed over the course of pregnancy in women with multiple sclerosis.

Libraries were made using the immunoSEQ multiplex PCR assay. TCRdb took this table from immuneACCESS and kept in-frame rearrangements with V and J called. Such tables lack part of the clones; where checked against another copy, unresolved V genes explain under half of the gap, and the rest is unexplained. A total of 60,000 or so clones appear in this sample, about 90% of them only once. Clones ranked in the top ten supply 0.49% of the sample. In the case of this clone: It has no known antigen specificity. Base-call qualities are not available, and no considerably larger clone is one nucleotide away.

The V and J ends are trimmed by 5 bases and 2 bases, leaving 13 bases between them. From the germline V gene, CDR1 is SGHDT and CDR2 is YYEEEE. The CDR3 starts with the cysteine, ends with the phenylalanine, and has 14 residues. This entry keeps only the CDR3 DNA: 42 bases, framed from base 1. The sequence links TRBV5-6 to TRBJ1-2, with a weak D call of TRBD1 (6 bases match). This TCR was recovered from a female donor in good health, enrolled as a control in a pregnancy study. The sample here was CD4+ T cells from peripheral blood mononuclear cells, taken after pregnancy. The DNA sequence follows: TGTGCCAGCAGGGATTACAGGGAGAACTATGGCTACACCTTC. It is translated as CASRDYRENYGYTF.